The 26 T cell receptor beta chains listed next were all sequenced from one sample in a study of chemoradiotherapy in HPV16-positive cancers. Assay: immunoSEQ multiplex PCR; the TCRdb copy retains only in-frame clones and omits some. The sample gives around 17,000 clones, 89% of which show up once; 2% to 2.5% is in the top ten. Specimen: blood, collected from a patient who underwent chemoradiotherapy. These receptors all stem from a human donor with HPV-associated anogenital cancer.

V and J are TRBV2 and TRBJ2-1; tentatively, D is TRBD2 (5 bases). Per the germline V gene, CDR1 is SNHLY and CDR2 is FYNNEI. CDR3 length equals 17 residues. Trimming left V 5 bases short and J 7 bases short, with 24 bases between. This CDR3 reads CASSSLGTGFGGNEQFF. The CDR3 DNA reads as TGTGCCAGCAGTTCCCTCGGTACCGGCTTCGGCGGGAATGAGCAGTTCTTC.

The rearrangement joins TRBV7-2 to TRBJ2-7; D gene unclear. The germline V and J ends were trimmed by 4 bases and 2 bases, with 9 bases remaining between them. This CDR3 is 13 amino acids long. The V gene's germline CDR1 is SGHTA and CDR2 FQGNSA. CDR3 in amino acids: CASSSPPTYEQYF. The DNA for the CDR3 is TGTGCCAGCAGCTCGCCCCCCACCTACGAGCAGTACTTC.

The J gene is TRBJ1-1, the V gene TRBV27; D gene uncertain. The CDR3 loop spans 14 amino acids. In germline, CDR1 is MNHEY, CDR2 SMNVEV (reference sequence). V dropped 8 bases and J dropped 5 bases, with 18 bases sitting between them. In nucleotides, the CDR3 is TGTGCCAGCGCGACTCGGGGAGATGGAACTGAAGCTTTCTTT. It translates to CASATRGDGTEAFF.

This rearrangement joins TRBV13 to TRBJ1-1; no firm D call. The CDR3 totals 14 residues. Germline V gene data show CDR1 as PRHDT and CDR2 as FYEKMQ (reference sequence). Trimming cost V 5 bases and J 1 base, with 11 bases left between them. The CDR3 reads CASSPLEGNTEAFF. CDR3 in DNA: TGTGCCAGCAGCCCCCTTGAGGGGAACACTGAAGCTTTCTTT.

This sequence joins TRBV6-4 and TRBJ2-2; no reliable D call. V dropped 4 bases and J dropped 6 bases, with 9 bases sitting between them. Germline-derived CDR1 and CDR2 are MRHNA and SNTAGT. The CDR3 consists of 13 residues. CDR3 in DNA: TGTGCCAGCAGTGCCAGCAGTCCCGGGGAGCTGTTTTTT. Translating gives CASSASSPGELFF.

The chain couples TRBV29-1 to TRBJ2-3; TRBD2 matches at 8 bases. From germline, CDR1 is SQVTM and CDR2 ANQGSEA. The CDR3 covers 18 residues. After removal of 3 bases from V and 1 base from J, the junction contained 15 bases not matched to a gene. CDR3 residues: CSVDGLGYTSGGTDTQYF. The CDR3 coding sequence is TGCAGCGTTGACGGATTGGGGTATACTAGCGGAGGCACAGATACGCAGTATTTT.

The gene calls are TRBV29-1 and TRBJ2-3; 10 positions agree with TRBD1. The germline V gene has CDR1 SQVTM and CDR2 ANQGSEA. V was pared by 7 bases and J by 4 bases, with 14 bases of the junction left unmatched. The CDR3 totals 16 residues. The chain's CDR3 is CSALDLRTGGADTQYF. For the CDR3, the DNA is TGCAGCGCCCTCGACCTCCGGACAGGGGGGGCAGATACGCAGTATTTT.

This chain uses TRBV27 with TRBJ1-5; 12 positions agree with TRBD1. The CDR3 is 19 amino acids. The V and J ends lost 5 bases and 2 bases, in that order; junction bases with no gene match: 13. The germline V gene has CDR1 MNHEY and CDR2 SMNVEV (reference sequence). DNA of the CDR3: TGTGCCAGCAGTCCCATCCGGGACAGGGGGCTTCTGGGCAATCAGCCCCAGCATTTT. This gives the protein CASSPIRDRGLLGNQPQHF.

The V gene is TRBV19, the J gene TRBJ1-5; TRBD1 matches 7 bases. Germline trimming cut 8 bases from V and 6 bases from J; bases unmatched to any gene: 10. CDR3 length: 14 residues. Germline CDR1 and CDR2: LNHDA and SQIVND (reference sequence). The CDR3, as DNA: TGTGCCAGTTCCGGGACAGCGAGGGGTCAGCCCCAGCATTTT. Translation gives CASSGTARGQPQHF.

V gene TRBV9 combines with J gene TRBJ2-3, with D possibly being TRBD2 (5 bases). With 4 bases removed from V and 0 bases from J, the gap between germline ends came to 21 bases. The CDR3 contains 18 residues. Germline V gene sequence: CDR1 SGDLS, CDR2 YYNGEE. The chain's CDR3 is CASSPLGGAVTSTDTQYF. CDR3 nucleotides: TGTGCCAGCAGCCCCCTAGGAGGAGCGGTCACTAGCACAGATACGCAGTATTTT.

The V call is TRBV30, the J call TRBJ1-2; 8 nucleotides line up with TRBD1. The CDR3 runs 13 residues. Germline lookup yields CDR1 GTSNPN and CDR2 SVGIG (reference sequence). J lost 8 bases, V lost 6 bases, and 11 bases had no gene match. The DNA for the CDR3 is TGTGCCTGCTTGGGACAGGTGCGTCTGGGCTACACCTTC. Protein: CACLGQVRLGYTF.

CDR3 bases: TGTGCCAGCAGCTTATATAGCGGGGGGCCCTACAATGAGCAGTTCTTC. This encodes CASSLYSGGPYNEQFF. The rearrangement joins TRBV7-3 to TRBJ2-1; TRBD2 matches 10 bases. The CDR3 spans 16 residues. Looked up from germline, CDR1 is SGHTA and CDR2 is FQGTGA. V was clipped by 2 bases and J by 2 bases; unmatched bases: 3.

CDR3 DNA sequence: TGTGCCAGCAGTGAAGGTGGCGGGACAGGGGGTCAGCCCCAGCATTTT. Protein sequence: CASSEGGGTGGQPQHF. The rearrangement uses TRBV6-1 and TRBJ1-5; 11 nucleotides agree with TRBD1. V trimming: 1 base; J trimming: 6 bases; junction bases outside the gene matches: 5. CDR3 length equals 16 residues. CDR1 and CDR2 from the germline V gene are MNHNS and SASEGT.

The CDR3 protein is CASSQDTTTNEQFF. CDR3 bases: TGCGCCAGCAGCCAAGACACTACCACCAATGAGCAGTTCTTC. The J gene is TRBJ2-1, the V gene TRBV4-1; unclear D gene. V was shortened by 0 bases and J by 6 bases, with 9 bases between the two germline ends. Germline CDR1 is MGHRA and CDR2 is YSYEKL. The CDR3 is 14 amino acids.

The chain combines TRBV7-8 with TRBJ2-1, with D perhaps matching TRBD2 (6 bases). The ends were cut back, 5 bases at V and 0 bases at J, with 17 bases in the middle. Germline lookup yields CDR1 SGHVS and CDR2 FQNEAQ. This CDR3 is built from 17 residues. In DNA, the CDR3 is TGTGCCAGCAGCCGTACTAGCTCGGATTGCTCCTACAATGAGCAGTTCTTC. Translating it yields CASSRTSSDCSYNEQFF.

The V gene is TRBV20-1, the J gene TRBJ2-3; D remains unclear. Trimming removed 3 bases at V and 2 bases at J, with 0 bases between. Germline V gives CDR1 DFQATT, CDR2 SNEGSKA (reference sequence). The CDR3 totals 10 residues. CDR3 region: CSASTDTQYF. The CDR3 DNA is TGCAGTGCTAGCACAGATACGCAGTATTTT.

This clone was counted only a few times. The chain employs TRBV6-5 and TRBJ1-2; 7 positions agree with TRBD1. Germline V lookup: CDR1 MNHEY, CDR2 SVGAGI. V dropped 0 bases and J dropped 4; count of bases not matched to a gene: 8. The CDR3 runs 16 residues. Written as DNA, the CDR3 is TGTGCCAGCAGTTACTCCTACACAGGGGTTAGCTATGGCTACACCTTC. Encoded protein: CASSYSYTGVSYGYTF.

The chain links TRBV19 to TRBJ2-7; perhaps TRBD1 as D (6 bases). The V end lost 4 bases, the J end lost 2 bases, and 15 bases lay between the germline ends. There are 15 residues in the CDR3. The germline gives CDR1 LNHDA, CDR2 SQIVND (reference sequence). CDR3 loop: CASSTLQGGAYEQYF. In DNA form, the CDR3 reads TGTGCCAGTAGTACCCTACAGGGTGGTGCCTACGAGCAGTACTTC.

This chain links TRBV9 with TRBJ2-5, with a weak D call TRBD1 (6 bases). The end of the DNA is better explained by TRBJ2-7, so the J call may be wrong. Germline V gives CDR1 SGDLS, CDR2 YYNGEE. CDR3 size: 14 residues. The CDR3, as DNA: TGTGCCAGCAGCGTAGATCTGCAGGGGCGCGAGCAGTACTTC. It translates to CASSVDLQGREQYF.

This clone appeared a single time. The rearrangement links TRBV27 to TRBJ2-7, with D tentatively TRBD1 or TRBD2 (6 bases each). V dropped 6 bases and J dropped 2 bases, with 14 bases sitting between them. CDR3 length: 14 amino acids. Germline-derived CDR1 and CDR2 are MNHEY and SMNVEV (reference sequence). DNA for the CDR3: TGTGCCAGCAGGGGGGGCCACGGAACCTACGAGCAGTACTTC. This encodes CASRGGHGTYEQYF.

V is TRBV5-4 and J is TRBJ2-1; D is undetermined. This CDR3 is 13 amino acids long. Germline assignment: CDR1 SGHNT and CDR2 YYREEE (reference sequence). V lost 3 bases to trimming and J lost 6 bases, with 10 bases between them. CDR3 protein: CASSYWTTNEQFF. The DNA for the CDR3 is TGTGCCAGCAGCTATTGGACCACCAATGAGCAGTTCTTC.

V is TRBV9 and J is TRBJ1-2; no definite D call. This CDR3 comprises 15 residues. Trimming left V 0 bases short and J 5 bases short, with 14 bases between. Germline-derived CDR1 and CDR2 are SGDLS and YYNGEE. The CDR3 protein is CASSVDPGVGYGYTF. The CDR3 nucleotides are TGTGCCAGCAGCGTAGATCCCGGGGTCGGGTATGGCTACACCTTC.

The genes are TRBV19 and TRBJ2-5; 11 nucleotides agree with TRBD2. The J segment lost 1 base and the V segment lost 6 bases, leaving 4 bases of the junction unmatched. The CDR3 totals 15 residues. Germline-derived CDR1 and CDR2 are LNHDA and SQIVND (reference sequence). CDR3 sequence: CASSGTSGFQETQYF. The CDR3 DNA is TGTGCCAGTAGCGGGACTAGCGGTTTCCAAGAGACCCAGTACTTC.

CDR3 nucleotide sequence: TGTGCCAGCAGCTTGGACGTCGGTATATTATCTACAGATACGCAGTATTTT. This gives the protein CASSLDVGILSTDTQYF. The genes are TRBV11-2 and TRBJ2-3; D is undetermined. Germline CDR1 reads SGHAT; CDR2 reads FQNNGV. The CDR3 consists of 17 residues. V lost 3 bases to trimming and J lost 3 bases, with 19 bases between them.

The CDR3 coding sequence is TGTGCCAGCAGCGGGACTAGCGGAGGCACAGATACGCAGTATTTT. Its protein product is CASSGTSGGTDTQYF. The rearrangement links TRBV28 to TRBJ2-3; 11 bases are shared with TRBD2. The CDR3 runs 15 residues. The junction had 3 bases not matched to a gene; V was cut back by 6 bases and J by 1 base. Germline CDR1 is MDHEN and CDR2 is SYDVKM.

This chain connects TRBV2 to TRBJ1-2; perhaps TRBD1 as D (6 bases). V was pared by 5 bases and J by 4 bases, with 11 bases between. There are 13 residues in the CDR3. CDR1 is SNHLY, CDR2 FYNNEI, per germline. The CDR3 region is CASSRGQFYGYTF. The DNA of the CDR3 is TGTGCCAGCAGTAGAGGACAGTTCTATGGCTACACCTTC.